The 30 T cell receptor beta chains presented below share a single source sample, sequenced in a study of OX40 agonist ivuxolimab in advanced cancers. Sequencing used immunoSEQ multiplex PCR; TCRdb keeps in-frame clones, though not all of them. The sample carries 80,000 to 100,000 clones, about 83% recorded once. The sequencing used CD4+ or CD8+ T cells sorted from blood, collected in a trial of the OX40 agonist ivuxolimab. The receptors shown here come from an adult with an advanced solid tumor such as melanoma, head and neck, liver or kidney cancer.

The chain uses TRBV6-6 and TRBJ2-2; no definite D call. This CDR3 has 15 amino acids. V was cut by 6 bases and J by 2 bases, with 13 bases left in between. The germline V gene has CDR1 MNHNY and CDR2 SVGAGI (reference sequence). The CDR3 region is CASRDRQTNTGELFF. CDR3 nucleotides: TGTGCCAGCAGGGACCGACAAACAAACACCGGGGAGCTGTTTTTT.

The chain is built from TRBV5-8 and TRBJ1-1; D perhaps matches TRBD1 (6 bases). Germline V gene lookup returns CDR1 SGHTS and CDR2 YDEGEE. The ends were cut back, 4 bases at V and 1 base at J, with 14 bases in the middle. This CDR3 spans 15 amino acids. The CDR3 DNA reads TGTGCCAGCAGCCCATGGGGAGGGGGGAACACTGAAGCTTTCTTT. This sequence encodes CASSPWGGGNTEAFF.

The rearrangement links TRBV19 to TRBJ1-2, with D possibly being TRBD1 (5 bases). This CDR3 spans 14 amino acids. From germline, CDR1 is LNHDA and CDR2 SQIVND (reference sequence). Trimming removed 5 bases at V and 5 bases at J, with 15 bases between. In nucleotides, the CDR3 is TGTGCCAGTAGTGTCAATCCGGGGGGGTATGGCTACACCTTC. Amino acid sequence: CASSVNPGGYGYTF.

V usage is TRBV19 and J usage is TRBJ2-1, with D perhaps TRBD1 or TRBD2 (5 bases each). Germline CDR1 reads LNHDA; CDR2 reads SQIVND (reference sequence). The CDR3 totals 13 residues. Trimming removed 9 bases from V and 3 bases from J, with 12 bases in between. The DNA for the CDR3 is TGTGCCAGCGGGGCTCTTTACTACAATGAGCAGTTCTTC. Its protein product is CASGALYYNEQFF. The entire variable domain, with the rest obtained from reference TRBV19 and TRBJ2-1, is as follows: DGGITQSPKYLFRKEGQNVTLSCEQNLNHDAMYWYRQDPGQGLRLIYYSQIVNDFQKGDIAEGYSVSREKKESFPLTVTSAQKNPTAFYLCASGALYYNEQFFGPGTRLTVL.

The rearrangement links TRBV5-5 to TRBJ2-7; possibly TRBD2 for D (6 bases). This CDR3 is 15 amino acids long. Trimming removed 2 bases at V and 4 bases at J, with 16 bases between. The germline V gene encodes CDR1 SGHKS and CDR2 YYEKEE (reference sequence). This CDR3 reads CASSFWGSGVYEQYF. CDR3 nucleotide sequence: TGTGCCAGCAGCTTTTGGGGATCGGGGGTATACGAGCAGTACTTC.

The chain couples TRBV2 to TRBJ2-7; 8 bases are a match to TRBD1. This CDR3 is 15 amino acids long. With V trimmed by 6 bases and J by 6 bases, 13 bases remained unmatched. CDR1 and CDR2 from the germline V gene are SNHLY and FYNNEI. CDR3 loop: CASRFEQGADFEQYF. CDR3 DNA sequence: TGTGCCAGCAGATTCGAGCAGGGGGCTGATTTCGAGCAGTACTTC. Together with reference TRBV2 and TRBJ2-7, the CDR3 gives the full variable domain: EPEVTQTPSHQVTQMGQEVILRCVPISNHLYFYWYRQILGQKVEFLVSFYNNEISEKSEIFDDQFSVERPDGSNFTLKIRSTKLEDSAMYFCASRFEQGADFEQYFGPGTRLTVT.

In regard to this clone: The CDR3 ends on some other residue instead of the conserved phenylalanine or tryptophan, so this is likely a read error. The rearrangement uses TRBV10-1 and TRBJ1-6; D unclear. The germline V gene has CDR1 WNHNN and CDR2 SYGVQD (reference sequence). This CDR3 is built from 16 residues. Between the trimmed V and J ends, which lost 6 bases and 0 bases, there was a span of 12 bases. This chain's CDR3 is CASRATVSSYNSPLHL. CDR3 in DNA: TGCGCCAGCAGAGCGACGGTCAGCTCCTATAATTCACCCCTCCACCTT.

The V gene is TRBV4-3, the J gene TRBJ2-7, with D maybe TRBD2 (5 bases). CDR3 length: 13 residues. V lost 4 bases and J lost 5, with 12 bases in between. Germline V gene lookup returns CDR1 LGHNA and CDR2 YSLEER. CDR3 coding DNA: TGCGCCAGCAGCCCCAGAGCCGGGGACGAGCAGTACTTC. The encoded protein is CASSPRAGDEQYF.

J is TRBJ1-4 and V is TRBV9, with TRBD1 as a possible D gene (5 bases). Trimming removed 0 bases from V and 3 bases from J, with 15 bases in between. CDR3 size: 17 residues. The germline gives CDR1 SGDLS, CDR2 YYNGEE. The CDR3, as DNA: TGTGCCAGCAGCGTAGGGGGACCGCGGACCTCTAATGAAAAACTGTTTTTT. Translated, it gives CASSVGGPRTSNEKLFF.

Comments on this clone: The junction departs from germline at one end; a sequencing error may be responsible. The CDR3 nucleotides are TGTGCCAGCAGTGGACGAGGGGGGTCCTTCGAGCAGTACTTC. Translation: CASSGRGGSFEQYF. This chain uses TRBV6-1 with TRBJ2-7, with D possibly called TRBD1 or TRBD2 (6 bases each). CDR3 length: 14 amino acids. CDR1 and CDR2 from the germline V gene are MNHNS and SASEGT.

The V and J genes are TRBV7-2 and TRBJ1-2, with D perhaps TRBD1 (5 bases). This CDR3 is 16 amino acids long. Trimming left V 1 base short and J 7 bases short, with 19 bases between. CDR1 SGHTA and CDR2 FQGNSA come from the germline V gene. This CDR3 reads CASSLGWGESYGGYTF. The CDR3 nucleotides read TGTGCCAGCAGCTTAGGATGGGGGGAGAGCTATGGTGGCTACACCTTC.

The chain is built from TRBV12-5 and TRBJ1-5; TRBD1 is a possible D gene (5 bases). Trimming took 2 bases from V and 6 from J, leaving 20 bases between them. Germline loops: CDR1 LGHNT, CDR2 FRNRAP. The CDR3 contains 17 residues. The CDR3 coding sequence is TGTGCTAGTGGTTTGAGTTCGGCCTCAGGGACCAGTCAGCCCCAGCATTTT. The encoded protein is CASGLSSASGTSQPQHF.

The chain is built from TRBV28 and TRBJ1-2, with D possibly being TRBD1 (5 bases). Germline CDR1 and CDR2: MDHEN and SYDVKM. The CDR3 sequence is 15 residues long. V gave up 4 bases and J gave up 8 bases, with 20 bases separating them. The CDR3 loop reads CASSSLGGDKGGYTF. CDR3 DNA sequence: TGTGCCAGCAGTTCCCTTGGGGGAGACAAGGGCGGCTACACCTTC.

The rearrangement joins TRBV7-7 to TRBJ2-1; TRBD1 aligns across 8 bases. CDR1 is SSHAT and CDR2 is FNYEAQ in the germline V gene (reference sequence). The CDR3 runs 13 residues. Trimming at V came to 3 bases and at J to 9 bases, leaving 4 bases not matched to a gene. The CDR3 loop reads CASSFDRGGEQFF. CDR3 nucleotides: TGTGCCAGCAGCTTCGACAGGGGCGGTGAGCAGTTCTTC.

This clone turned up a few times. The chain has TRBV28 and TRBJ1-1, with D possibly being TRBD1 (6 bases). V was pared by 6 bases and J by 4 bases, with 12 bases between. CDR3 length equals 13 residues. Germline V gene lookup returns CDR1 MDHEN and CDR2 SYDVKM. DNA for the CDR3: TGTGCCAGCAGCAGGGGATGGTCCACTGAAGCTTTCTTT. Amino acid sequence: CASSRGWSTEAFF. Complete variable domain (other parts from reference TRBV28 and TRBJ1-1): DVKVTQSSRYLVKRTGEKVFLECVQDMDHENMFWYRQDPGLGLRLIYFSYDVKMKEKGDIPEGYSVSREKKERFSLILESASTNQTSMYLCASSRGWSTEAFFGQGTRLTVV.

The CDR3 coding sequence is TGTGCCAGCTCACCTAGGACAGGCCAAAATGAAAAACTGTTTTTT. Protein: CASSPRTGQNEKLFF. V gene TRBV18 combines with J gene TRBJ1-4; 7 bases are a match to TRBD1. This CDR3 region has 15 residues. Germline trimming cut 3 bases from V and 5 bases from J; bases unmatched to any gene: 6. Germline loops: CDR1 KGHSH, CDR2 LQKENI.

J is TRBJ2-2 and V is TRBV15, with D maybe TRBD2 (5 bases). Germline values: CDR1 LNHNV, CDR2 YYDKDF (reference sequence). The CDR3 extends over 14 amino acids. V was cut by 8 bases and J by 2 bases, with 12 bases left in between. The CDR3 region is CATAGGLNTGELFF. The DNA for the CDR3 is TGTGCCACCGCGGGTGGGCTTAACACCGGGGAGCTGTTTTTT.

The chain combines TRBV10-2 with TRBJ1-4; D remains ambiguous. Trimming removed 9 bases at V and 5 bases at J, with 13 bases between. The CDR3 loop spans 13 amino acids. CDR1 WSHSY and CDR2 SAAADI come from the germline V gene. CDR3 residues: CASTVFLNEKLFF. CDR3 sequence (DNA): TGCGCCAGTACGGTTTTTTTAAATGAAAAACTGTTTTTT.

The rearrangement uses TRBV9 and TRBJ2-7, with 8 nucleotides matching TRBD1. Per the germline V gene, CDR1 is SGDLS and CDR2 is YYNGEE. V lost 0 bases to trimming and J lost 9 bases; unmatched junction nucleotides: 8. The CDR3 is 14 residues long. Here the CDR3 DNA reads TGTGCCAGCAGCGTAGGGCAGGGGGCGCCCGGGCAGTACTTC. Encoded protein: CASSVGQGAPGQYF.

The chain couples TRBV6-5 to TRBJ2-7; TRBD2 is a possible D gene (6 bases). The length of the CDR3 is 13 residues. The V end was cut by 7 bases, the J end by 8 bases, with 18 bases between. In germline, CDR1 is MNHEY, CDR2 SVGAGI. DNA of the CDR3: TGTGCCAGCACGGCCACCGCGGGGCCCCAGCAGTACTTC. Translated: CASTATAGPQQYF.

Turning to this clone: Because it lacks the conserved phenylalanine or tryptophan at the end, this CDR3 is likely a read error. The V call is TRBV6-5, the J call TRBJ1-6; no clear D gene. V was pared by 3 bases and J by 10 bases, with 13 bases between. This CDR3 is 14 amino acids long. Germline V gives CDR1 MNHEY, CDR2 SVGAGI. CDR3 in DNA: TGTGCCAGCAGTTATGCCCGTCAGGAGTCACCCCTCCACCTT. This translates into CASSYARQESPLHL.

The CDR3 sequence: CASSPRGGGANTGELFF. The DNA for the CDR3 is TGTGCCAGCAGCCCACGGGGCGGGGGCGCGAACACCGGGGAGCTGTTTTTT. This chain joins TRBV7-3 and TRBJ2-2; D may be TRBD2 (7 bases). Germline CDR1 is SGHTA and CDR2 is FQGTGA. Trimming removed 5 bases at V and 0 bases at J, with 16 bases between. The CDR3 contains 17 residues.

The chain has TRBV21-1 and TRBJ2-5; TRBD2 is the table's D call, not checked against the DNA. TRBV21-1 counts as a pseudogene. The CDR3 length is 14 residues. DNA of the CDR3: TGTGCCAGCAGCAAAGGGCGGGGATGGGAGACCCAGTACTTC. Protein sequence: CASSKGRGWETQYF.

This chain connects TRBV11-3 to TRBJ2-1; the D gene is possibly TRBD1 (7 bases). Germline lookup yields CDR1 SGHNT and CDR2 YENEEA. The CDR3 totals 17 residues. The germline V and J ends were trimmed by 2 bases and 8 bases, with 22 bases remaining between them. The CDR3 bases are TGTGCCAGCAGCTTACAGATGACACAGGGGTCTAGCGATGAGCAGTTCTTC. Translating gives CASSLQMTQGSSDEQFF.

The V and J genes are TRBV5-8 and TRBJ2-1; D is undetermined. Looked up from germline, CDR1 is SGHTS and CDR2 is YDEGEE. Trimming removed 0 bases at V and 3 bases at J, with 10 bases between. This CDR3 contains 15 residues. The CDR3 spells CASSLEPIIYNEQFF. The CDR3 region has the DNA TGTGCCAGCAGCTTGGAACCCATAATCTACAATGAGCAGTTCTTC.

V is TRBV7-2 and J is TRBJ1-2; D is perhaps TRBD1 (6 bases). V was pared by 5 bases and J by 9 bases, with 19 bases between. Germline CDR1 and CDR2: SGHTA and FQGNSA. This CDR3 is 14 amino acids long. CDR3 coding DNA: TGTGCCAGCAGCCCACAGGGTGGGGACAAAAGCTACACCTTC. Its protein product is CASSPQGGDKSYTF.

CDR3 residues: CASSNRLNTEAFF. CDR3 DNA sequence: TGTGCCAGCAGTAACAGGTTGAACACTGAAGCTTTCTTT. The chain joins TRBV6-4 to TRBJ1-1, with D tentatively TRBD1 (5 bases). CDR3 length: 13 amino acids. V gave up 5 bases and J gave up 0 bases, with 7 bases separating them. CDR1 is MRHNA and CDR2 is SNTAGT in the germline V gene.

The chain employs TRBV9 and TRBJ2-7; 8 nucleotides align to TRBD1. The CDR3 consists of 14 residues. Germline-derived CDR1 and CDR2 are SGDLS and YYNGEE. V was clipped by 4 bases and J by 5 bases; unmatched bases: 8. The CDR3 bases are TGTGCCAGCAGCCCCGGACAGGGTCGTAACGAGCAGTACTTC. Translated, it gives CASSPGQGRNEQYF. The variable domain in full, with the rest retrieved from reference TRBV9 and TRBJ2-7, is DSGVTQTPKHLITATGQRVTLRCSPRSGDLSVYWYQQSLDQGLQFLIQYYNGEERAKGNILERFSAQQFPDLHSELNLSSLELGDSALYFCASSPGQGRNEQYFGPGTRLTVT.

This chain uses TRBV5-5 with TRBJ1-5; 10 nucleotides line up with TRBD1. Trimming cost V 0 bases and J 5 bases; bases outside gene matches: 8. Germline-derived CDR1 and CDR2 are SGHKS and YYEKEE (reference sequence). The CDR3 length is 17 residues. The CDR3 sequence is CASSLGATTGGHQPQHF. The CDR3 DNA reads TGTGCCAGCAGCTTGGGGGCGACGACAGGGGGCCATCAGCCCCAGCATTTT.

The chain has TRBV5-1 and TRBJ2-5, with D possibly being TRBD1 or TRBD2 (5 bases each). The germline V and J ends were trimmed by 4 bases and 2 bases, with 12 bases remaining between them. Germline CDR1 reads SGHRS; CDR2 reads YFSETQ. This CDR3 contains 14 residues. The CDR3, as DNA: TGCGCCAGCAGCCCCGGGACGAATCAAGAGACCCAGTACTTC. Translating it yields CASSPGTNQETQYF.